This is a list of T cell receptor beta chains from one sample in a study of blood T cell repertoires in COVID-19. This table comes from immunoSEQ multiplex PCR, and its TCRdb copy is limited to in-frame clones, with some not included. The sample yields more than 60,000 clones, 84% seen once. Sample: peripheral blood. These receptors were collected from a man aged 45-65 years with COVID-19, enrolled during active disease. Each CDR3 is given with its conserved first and last residue. A D gene is named only where the DNA matches it firmly. Rows give clone size only sometimes, using once, few, many, or a class for an expanded clone.

J gene,clone size,V gene,D gene,CDR3 protein,CDR3 DNA
TRBJ2-1,NA,TRBV11-3,NA,CASSFGGTLNNEQFF,TGTGCCAGCAGCTTTGGCGGGACCTTAAACAATGAGCAGTTCTTC
TRBJ2-2,NA,TRBV2,TRBD1,CASSYLTGANTGELFF,TGTGCCAGCAGTTATCTCACAGGGGCGAACACCGGGGAGCTGTTTTTT
TRBJ2-6,NA,TRBV5-1,NA,CASSLDAGRSGANVLTF,TGCGCCAGCAGCTTGGATGCAGGGCGCTCTGGGGCCAACGTCCTGACTTTC
TRBJ1-6,NA,TRBV4-3,NA,CASSQDGSGFNSPLHF,TGCGCCAGCAGCCAAGACGGCTCGGGTTTTAATTCACCCCTCCACTTT
TRBJ1-2,few,TRBV6-2/TRBV6-3,NA,CASSFDRHYGYTF,TGTGCCAGCAGTTTCGACAGACACTATGGCTACACCTTC
TRBJ2-7,NA,TRBV12-5,NA,CASGLSGDIPSYEQYF,TGTGCTAGTGGTTTGTCAGGGGATATACCGTCCTACGAGCAGTACTTC
TRBJ2-1,NA,TRBV4-3,NA,CASSQSSVGVDNEQFF,TGCGCCAGCAGCCAATCTAGCGTGGGGGTCGACAATGAGCAGTTCTTC
TRBJ2-1,NA,TRBV15,NA,CATSRELEASNEQFF,TGTGCCACCAGCAGAGAACTAGAGGCATCGAATGAGCAGTTCTTC
TRBJ2-7,once,TRBV5-1,TRBD2,CASSPQPGLDYEQYF,TGCGCCAGCAGCCCGCAGCCGGGACTAGACTACGAGCAGTACTTC
TRBJ2-7,NA,TRBV6-5,NA,CAVSQGSRNEQYF,TGTGCTGTCTCTCAGGGGAGTAGGAACGAGCAGTACTTC
TRBJ2-1,NA,TRBV5-4,TRBD2,CASRRAGFKAHEQFF,TGTGCCAGCAGACGAGCGGGGTTCAAGGCCCATGAGCAGTTCTTC
TRBJ1-1,NA,TRBV4-2,NA,CASSQEVGGGTMEAFF,TGTGCCAGCAGCCAAGAGGTTGGCGGGGGAACAATGGAAGCTTTCTTT
TRBJ2-3,NA,TRBV6-6,TRBD2,CASSPGGLSSGSTDTQYF,TGTGCCAGCAGTCCCGGGGGGTTGAGTAGCGGAAGCACAGATACGCAGTATTTT
TRBJ2-1,once,TRBV5-1,NA,CASSRIEEAEQFF,TGCGCCAGCAGCCGGATTGAGGAAGCTGAGCAGTTCTTC
TRBJ2-3,NA,TRBV5-1,NA,CASSSYGSYDGMGTQYF,TGCGCCAGCAGCTCGTACGGGAGTTACGACGGCATGGGTACGCAGTATTTT
TRBJ1-3,NA,TRBV5-6,NA,CASSFGQGNGNTIYF,TGTGCCAGCAGCTTCGGCCAGGGTAACGGAAACACCATATATTTT
TRBJ1-2,NA,TRBV7-9,TRBD1,CASSPLSDRAVGYTF,TGTGCCAGCAGCCCTCTCTCCGACAGGGCAGTTGGCTACACCTTC
TRBJ2-1,NA,TRBV24-1,NA,CATSDPRAYNEQFF,TGTGCCACCAGTGATCCGCGGGCATACAATGAGCAGTTCTTC
TRBJ1-1,medium-sized,TRBV7-9,TRBD1,CASSSINRGQTEAFF,TGTGCCAGCAGCTCGATAAACAGGGGGCAAACTGAAGCTTTCTTT
TRBJ2-1,NA,TRBV6-5,NA,CATRARDNEQFF,TGTGCGACCAGGGCCAGAGACAATGAGCAGTTCTTC
TRBJ2-5,NA,TRBV5-4,TRBD1,CASSATGSRETQYF,TGTGCCAGCAGCGCGACAGGGAGTCGAGAGACCCAGTACTTC
TRBJ1-6,once,TRBV7-8,TRBD1,CASSGTETYNSPLHF,TGTGCCAGCAGCGGGACAGAAACTTATAATTCACCCCTCCACTTT
TRBJ2-2,NA,TRBV7-9,NA,CASSFRNTGELFF,TGTGCCAGCAGCTTTAGGAACACCGGGGAGCTGTTTTTT
TRBJ1-1,NA,TRBV4-1,NA,CASSPPYPGTEAFF,TGCGCCAGCAGCCCGCCCTACCCGGGAACTGAAGCTTTCTTT
TRBJ2-7,NA,TRBV4-1,TRBD1,CASSQDDRGSYEQYF,TGCGCCAGCAGCCAAGATGACAGGGGCTCCTACGAGCAGTACTTC
TRBJ2-3,NA,TRBV5-1,NA,CASSLIPGTDTQYF,TGCGCCAGCAGCTTGATCCCGGGCACAGATACGCAGTATTTT
TRBJ1-6,NA,TRBV7-9,NA,CASSQINSPLHF,TGTGCCAGCAGCCAGATTAATTCACCCCTCCACTTT
TRBJ2-7,NA,TRBV11-2,NA,CASSQERGPTHEQYF,TGTGCCAGCAGCCAAGAACGCGGGCCGACGCACGAGCAGTACTTC
TRBJ1-2,few,TRBV12-5,TRBD1,CASGGTVNYGYTF,TGTGCTAGTGGAGGGACAGTGAACTATGGCTACACCTTC
TRBJ2-7,NA,TRBV4-3,NA,CASSQAQGRGYEQYF,TGCGCCAGCAGCCAAGCGCAGGGCAGGGGCTACGAGCAGTACTTC
TRBJ1-5,NA,TRBV5-1,NA,CASSFSGQDQPQHF,TGCGCCAGCAGCTTTTCAGGGCAGGATCAGCCCCAGCATTTT
TRBJ1-1,once,TRBV7-8,NA,CASRGAAGMFF,TGTGCCAGCAGAGGAGCCGCCGGCATGTTCTTT
TRBJ1-2,NA,TRBV5-6,NA,CASSQDKGSTIDGYTF,TGTGCCAGCAGCCAAGACAAGGGGTCTACAATCGATGGCTACACCTTC
TRBJ1-2,once,TRBV9,TRBD1,CASSTTGQAAGGYTF,TGTGCCAGCAGCACCACTGGACAGGCTGCGGGGGGCTACACCTTC
TRBJ1-5,NA,TRBV2,NA,CASNLRWAQPQHF,TGTGCCAGCAATCTTCGCTGGGCTCAGCCCCAGCATTTT
TRBJ2-5,NA,TRBV19,NA,CASSTVYQETQYF,TGTGCCAGTAGTACCGTGTACCAAGAGACCCAGTACTTC
TRBJ1-1,NA,TRBV24-1,NA,CATSDFGFKAAMNTEAFF,TGTGCCACCAGTGATTTCGGTTTTAAGGCAGCGATGAACACTGAAGCTTTCTTT
TRBJ2-7,NA,TRBV7-2,TRBD1,CASSLGQVTYEQYF,TGTGCCAGCAGCTTGGGACAGGTAACCTACGAGCAGTACTTC
TRBJ1-2,NA,TRBV6-5,NA,CASSRSAGNYGYTF,TGTGCCAGCAGTCGCTCGGCGGGGAACTATGGCTACACCTTC
TRBJ2-3,NA,TRBV24-1,NA,CATSDHGQQDTQYF,TGTGCCACCAGCGACCATGGACAGCAAGATACGCAGTATTTT
TRBJ2-3,NA,TRBV28,NA,CASSLSAGSYTDTQYF,TGTGCCAGCAGTTTATCGGCAGGGTCCTACACAGATACGCAGTATTTT
TRBJ2-7,NA,TRBV4-2,TRBD2,CASSQRKGTSGGRLYEQYF,TGTGCCAGCAGCCAGCGAAAAGGGACTAGCGGGGGCCGACTCTACGAGCAGTACTTC
TRBJ1-3,NA,TRBV4-1,NA,CASSRFRGTGNTIYF,TGCGCCAGCAGCCGCTTCCGAGGGACTGGAAACACCATATATTTT
TRBJ2-1,NA,TRBV18,TRBD1,CASSPVLPRQGTLIDEQFF,TGTGCCAGCTCACCCGTTCTCCCCAGACAGGGAACTTTGATCGATGAGCAGTTCTTC
TRBJ2-1,NA,TRBV4-1,TRBD1,CASSQVVPGQGINEQFF,TGCGCCAGCAGCCAGGTAGTACCGGGACAGGGGATAAATGAGCAGTTCTTC
TRBJ2-6,NA,TRBV5-4,NA,CASSLAETGLSGANVLTF,TGTGCCAGCAGCTTGGCCGAAACAGGGTTATCAGGGGCCAACGTCCTGACTTTC
TRBJ1-1,NA,TRBV6-5,NA,CASSPGGPDGAFF,TGTGCCAGCAGCCCGGGGGGCCCCGATGGAGCTTTCTTT
TRBJ1-2,NA,TRBV25-1,NA,CASMGSVYGYTF,TGTGCCAGCATGGGGAGCGTCTATGGCTACACCTTC
TRBJ2-3,NA,TRBV18,TRBD2,CASSPGLAGTDTQYF,TGTGCCAGCTCACCCGGACTAGCGGGGACAGATACGCAGTATTTT
TRBJ1-2,NA,TRBV7-2,NA,CASSPQATGLEGYTF,TGTGCCAGCAGCCCGCAAGCCACAGGGCTGGAAGGCTACACCTTC
TRBJ1-1,NA,TRBV15,TRBD1,CATSTHRGLGTEAFF,TGTGCCACCAGCACGCACAGGGGGTTAGGAACTGAAGCTTTCTTT
TRBJ2-1,NA,TRBV5-1,NA,CASSFQYNEQFF,TGCGCCAGCAGCTTCCAATACAATGAGCAGTTCTTC